This TCR beta chain stems from a study of blood T cell repertoires in COVID-19. Assay used: immunoSEQ multiplex PCR; TCRdb lists only in-frame clones, some missing. This table holds under 350,000 clones, more than 85% found once. The junction had 16 bases not matched to a gene; V was cut back by 4 bases and J by 5 bases. This CDR3 has 19 residues. Germline V lookup: CDR1 MGHRA, CDR2 YSYEKL. The chain couples TRBV4-1 to TRBJ2-2, with TRBD2 identical over 10 bases. Sequenced input: peripheral blood. The sequence came from a middle-aged man with acute or convalescent COVID-19. The CDR3 loop is CASSLIQRGGGYGTGELFF. In nucleotides, the CDR3 is TGCGCCAGCAGCCTCATACAGCGGGGGGGCGGTTATGGGACCGGGGAGCTGTTTTTT.